Listed here are 11 T cell receptor beta chains from one sample, sequenced in a study of control samples from healthy donors and cancer patients. Sequencing was performed with immunoSEQ multiplex PCR; in TCRdb, only in-frame clones are kept and a portion is missing. This sample yields about 58,000 clones, of which about 93% are seen a single time; almost 4% belongs to the top ten. Sequencing input: blood. These receptors came from a man younger than 45 in good health.

The V and J genes are TRBV21-1 and TRBJ2-4; TRBD2 reflects the table's D call only, with no check against the DNA. TRBV21-1 is noted as a pseudogene. The CDR3 sequence is 18 residues long. The CDR3 DNA sequence: TGTGCCAGCAGCAAAGAGTTAAGAGAGGGTGGTACCAAAAACATTCAGTACTTC. Protein sequence: CASSKELREGGTKNIQYF.

The chain couples TRBV12-3 or TRBV12-4 to TRBJ2-3; perhaps TRBD1 as D (5 bases). V was cut by 4 bases and J by 10 bases, with 9 bases left in between. The CDR3 contains 11 residues. The CDR3 reads CASSSGYPQYF. CDR3 coding DNA: TGTGCCAGCAGTTCAGGGTATCCGCAGTATTTT.

The chain uses TRBV24-1 and TRBJ1-1, with D possibly matching TRBD1 (6 bases). Germline V CDR1 and CDR2: KGHDR, SFDVKD. V was clipped by 4 bases and J by 5 bases, with 10 bases between them. The CDR3 is made up of 13 amino acids. CDR3 amino acids: CATSEGAWTEAFF. CDR3 nucleotides: TGTGCCACCAGTGAGGGGGCCTGGACTGAAGCTTTCTTT.

The chain couples TRBV10-3 to TRBJ1-1; D remains unclear. The CDR3 totals 14 residues. CDR1 and CDR2 (germline): ENHRY, SYGVKD. The ends were cut back, 4 bases at V and 3 bases at J, with 12 bases in the middle. The CDR3 loop is CAISGFGFDTEAFF. CDR3 DNA sequence: TGTGCCATCAGTGGGTTCGGGTTTGACACTGAAGCTTTCTTT.

V usage is TRBV7-9 and J usage is TRBJ2-6, with D unclear. Trimming shortened V by 3 bases and J by 5 bases, and 5 bases separated the two germline ends. Germline lookup yields CDR1 SEHNR and CDR2 FQNEAQ (reference sequence). This CDR3 spans 13 amino acids. This chain's CDR3 is CASSFVRANVLTF. The CDR3 DNA is TGTGCCAGCAGCTTTGTGCGGGCCAACGTCCTGACTTTC.

This chain links TRBV2 with TRBJ2-7; possibly TRBD2 for D (5 bases). Germline loops: CDR1 SNHLY, CDR2 FYNNEI. With 4 bases removed from V and 6 bases from J, the gap between germline ends came to 13 bases. The CDR3 contains 13 residues. For the CDR3, the DNA is TGTGCCAGCAGTGGGTGGGGAGTGGGCGAGCAGTACTTC. The encoded protein is CASSGWGVGEQYF.

This clone has only one observation. The chain uses TRBV9 and TRBJ2-7, with D perhaps TRBD1 (6 bases). V lost 3 bases to trimming and J lost 0 bases, with 10 bases between them. The germline V gene has CDR1 SGDLS and CDR2 YYNGEE. The length of the CDR3 is 14 residues. In DNA, the CDR3 is TGTGCCAGCAGCGGAACAGGGCGCTCCTACGAGCAGTACTTC. This gives the protein CASSGTGRSYEQYF.

This clone was recorded once. The chain links TRBV30 to TRBJ2-3, with 9 bases aligning to TRBD2. Unmatched junction bases numbered 11, after V lost 3 bases and J lost 4 bases. The CDR3 is made up of 16 amino acids. Germline V lookup: CDR1 GTSNPN, CDR2 SVGIG (reference sequence). The CDR3: CAWSMGAGGLADTQYF. CDR3 sequence (DNA): TGTGCCTGGAGCATGGGAGCGGGAGGTTTGGCAGATACGCAGTATTTT.

V usage is TRBV28 and J usage is TRBJ1-5, with 9 bases aligning to TRBD1. Trimming cost V 3 bases and J 1 base; bases outside gene matches: 7. CDR3 size: 17 residues. CDR1 and CDR2 (germline): MDHEN, SYDVKM. The CDR3 DNA reads as TGTGCCAGCAGTTTCCTCCGGGACAGGGAAAGCAATCAGCCCCAGCATTTT. This encodes CASSFLRDRESNQPQHF.

V and J are TRBV5-1 and TRBJ1-2; D gene ambiguous. Trimming cost V 5 bases and J 0 bases, with 11 bases left between them. The CDR3 has 14 amino acids. Germline assignment: CDR1 SGHRS and CDR2 YFSETQ. For the CDR3, the DNA is TGCGCCAGCAGTCCTCGCACCGCTAACTATGGCTACACCTTC. Its translation is CASSPRTANYGYTF.

The chain recombines TRBV7-2 with TRBJ1-2, with unresolved D. There are 14 residues in the CDR3. V lost 2 bases to trimming and J lost 1 base, with 8 bases between them. Germline V CDR1 and CDR2: SGHTA, FQGNSA. Here the CDR3 reads CASSLQQSNYGYTF. For the CDR3, the DNA is TGTGCCAGCAGCTTACAACAGAGTAACTATGGCTACACCTTC.